These 8 T cell receptor beta chains came from one sample sequenced in a study of human T cells and chemical hapten exposure. Specified time point: pre-sensitization, week 0. Noted treatment: therapeutic diphenylcyclopropenone sensitization with weekly scalp DPC. TCRdb ran MiXCR on the RACE reads and lists one entry per CDR3 protein. The table records some 110,000 distinct CDR3 sequences, 9% to 15% of them present only once. The sequencing used whole blood, collected in connection with sensitization to the hapten diphenylcyclopropenone (DPC). These receptors came from a woman between 45 and 60 years old with alopecia areata. Some clones in this sample may be carry-over from other donors' samples.

In this sample, this clonotype turned up a few times. This CDR3 is CSVSGHPRGYEQYF. CDR3 DNA: TGCAGCGTTTCGGGCCATCCCCGGGGCTACGAGCAGTACTTC. The chain employs TRBV29-1 and TRBJ2-7; D is perhaps TRBD2 (5 bases). The V end was cut by 5 bases, the J end by 3 bases, with 17 bases between. Germline V CDR1 and CDR2: SQVTM, ANQGSEA. The CDR3 length is 14 residues.

This clonotype came up many times. The chain links TRBV14 to TRBJ1-6; D remains unclear. CDR1 SGHDN and CDR2 FVKESK come from the germline V gene. V lost 0 bases, J lost 0 bases, and 9 bases lay in between. The CDR3 runs to 17 residues. This CDR3 reads CASSQEGRSSYNSPLHF. The CDR3 nucleotides are TGTGCCAGCAGCCAAGAAGGCCGAAGCTCCTATAATTCACCCCTCCACTTT.

This clonotype has only a few counts. The CDR3 nucleotides read TGTGCCAGCAGCTTAGCCTGGCAGACTGAGCAGTACTTC. Amino acid sequence: CASSLAWQTEQYF. This chain joins TRBV7-6 and TRBJ2-7; no clear D gene. This CDR3 comprises 13 residues. Germline V CDR1 and CDR2: SGHVS, FNYEAQ. Trimming shortened V by 0 bases and J by 7 bases, and 10 bases separated the two germline ends.

This clonotype was recorded many times. V is TRBV28 and J is TRBJ1-5; 9 bases fit TRBD1. CDR1 is MDHEN and CDR2 is SYDVKM in the germline V gene. V was pared by 3 bases and J by 3 bases, with 3 bases of the junction left unmatched. The CDR3 is 15 residues long. CDR3 amino acids: CASSFGTGNNQPQHF. CDR3 DNA: TGTGCCAGCAGTTTTGGGACAGGGAACAATCAGCCCCAGCATTTT.

The chain has TRBV28 and TRBJ2-3; D is perhaps TRBD1 or TRBD2 (5 bases each). Germline CDR1 and CDR2: MDHEN and SYDVKM. Trimming shortened V by 3 bases and J by 1 base, and 11 bases separated the two germline ends. This CDR3 comprises 15 residues. CDR3 nucleotide sequence: TGTGCCAGCAGTTTCCGGGACGGGGGCACAGATACGCAGTATTTT. Translated: CASSFRDGGTDTQYF.

The chain is built from TRBV5-1 and TRBJ2-7; maybe TRBD1 (6 bases). This CDR3 region has 12 residues. Germline CDR1 is SGHRS and CDR2 is YFSETQ. The V end was cut by 4 bases, the J end by 7 bases, with 12 bases between. CDR3 DNA sequence: TGCGCCAGCAGCCATCCTAGGGGGGAGCAGTACTTC. It yields the protein CASSHPRGEQYF.

The chain has TRBV2 and TRBJ1-1; D gene uncertain. The germline V gene encodes CDR1 SNHLY and CDR2 FYNNEI. The V gene lost 6 bases and the J gene lost 2 bases, with 10 bases spanning the gap. There are 13 residues in the CDR3. In DNA, the CDR3 is TGTGCCAGCAGAAAGGGCCAAAACACTGAAGCTTTCTTT. It encodes CASRKGQNTEAFF.

This clonotype was recorded at least ten times. This rearrangement joins TRBV2 to TRBJ2-7; D is perhaps TRBD2 (5 bases). Germline CDR1 is SNHLY and CDR2 is FYNNEI. This CDR3 comprises 14 residues. V lost 7 bases and J lost 0, with 13 bases in between. Here the CDR3 reads CASKGSESSYEQYF. CDR3 DNA: TGTGCCAGCAAGGGTAGCGAGAGCTCCTACGAGCAGTACTTC.